The T cell receptor (beta chain) described here comes from a study of Ad26.COV2.S vaccination and SARS-CoV-2 variants. In this sample, this clone turned up many times. As to treatment: about 20 received Ad26.COV2.S at low or high dose, single or two shots; 5 received placebo; per-sample allocation not given. On day 63 after the first injection, vaccine and placebo recipients gave samples. Data came from immunoSEQ multiplex PCR; TCRdb stores just in-frame clones and leaves some out. The repertoire holds some 350,000 clones, with approximately 85% as singletons. Trimming left V 3 bases short and J 0 bases short, with 6 bases between. Germline CDR1 reads SEHNR; CDR2 reads FQNEAQ (reference sequence). CDR3 length: 13 residues.

This specimen consisted of peripheral blood, obtained in a trial of Ad26.COV2.S vaccine versus placebo. The chain combines TRBV7-9 with TRBJ2-7; D is perhaps TRBD2 (5 bases). This receptor was obtained from a person aged 18-60 years who received the Ad26.COV2.S COVID-19 vaccine or a placebo. CDR3 region: CASSLGVSYEQYF. In nucleotides, the CDR3 is TGTGCCAGCAGCTTGGGAGTCTCCTACGAGCAGTACTTC.